These T cell receptor beta chains were read from a single sample in a study of CD8 T cells in ankylosing spondylitis. TCRdb re-called the 5' RACE reads through MiXCR, storing one row per CDR3 protein. The table records approximately 300,000 distinct CDR3 sequences, roughly 20% of them present only once. Input material: blood, either unsorted or a sorted T cell fraction (not recorded which). Receptors originate from a female donor with ankylosing spondylitis or in good health (not recorded which). The CDR3 runs from the conserved cysteine through the conserved F or W.

v_gene	j_gene	CDR3aa
TRBV2	TRBJ1-5	CASSSDSGNQPQHF
TRBV18	TRBJ2-3	CASSPNGRARDTQYF
TRBV28	TRBJ2-2	CASTTLGSGELFF
TRBV28	TRBJ1-2	CASTRTDRVYGYTF
TRBV29-1	TRBJ2-7	CSVGRGTYEQYF
TRBV6-2/TRBV6-3	TRBJ2-1	CASSQTADEQFF
TRBV13	TRBJ1-1	CASSPPAGVNTEAFF
TRBV3-1	TRBJ2-3	CASSAGTGYTDTQYF
TRBV7-6	TRBJ2-7	CASSLAPLAGMDYEQYF
TRBV2	TRBJ2-5	CASSDGVGETQYF
TRBV7-2	TRBJ2-2	CASSLEGTYTGELFF
TRBV30	TRBJ2-4	CAWSDGGIQYF
TRBV20-1	TRBJ2-3	CSAPRGSTDTQYF
TRBV29-1	TRBJ2-5	CSVSGRVGETQYF
TRBV12-3/TRBV12-4	TRBJ2-1	CASSGTPATLEQFF
TRBV4-1	TRBJ2-1	CASSQDKLSGRTYNEQFF
TRBV20-1	TRBJ2-1	CSASAGSSYNEQFF
TRBV7-2	TRBJ2-7	CASSVPISSGRKYEQYF
TRBV10-3	TRBJ2-3	CAISERVKIDTDTQYF
TRBV10-1	TRBJ2-5	CASSEFVGLDETQYF